The 5 T cell receptor beta chains given below trace back to one sample, sequenced in a study of cytotoxic CD8 clonotypes in ibrutinib-treated CLL. TCRdb's table, derived via immunoSEQ multiplex PCR, lists solely in-frame clones and lacks some. Seen here are around 250,000 clones, 70% observed once, and the top ten hold approximately 15%. Sample: PBMCs, taken after 24 months of ibrutinib treatment. Receptors were obtained from a human donor with chronic lymphocytic leukemia.

DNA for the CDR3: TGCGCCAGCAGTTGGGACGGCTCCTCTGGGGCCAACGTCCTGACTTTC. This encodes CASSWDGSSGANVLTF. The J gene is TRBJ2-6, the V gene TRBV5-1, with D perhaps being TRBD1 or TRBD2 (5 bases each). V was shortened by 5 bases and J by 0 bases, with 12 bases between the two germline ends. The germline V gene encodes CDR1 SGHRS and CDR2 YFSETQ. The length of the CDR3 is 16 residues.

The chain recombines TRBV4-3 with TRBJ1-4; 7 nucleotides line up with TRBD1. CDR3 length: 14 residues. Germline-derived CDR1 and CDR2 are LGHNA and YSLEER. Trimming cost V 1 base and J 8 bases; bases outside gene matches: 4. CDR3: CASSQGQGWEKLFF. For the CDR3, the DNA is TGCGCCAGCAGCCAAGGACAGGGTTGGGAAAAACTGTTTTTT.

This sequence joins TRBV15 and TRBJ2-5, with D possibly called TRBD1 or TRBD2 (5 bases each). V gave up 9 bases and J gave up 4 bases, with 18 bases separating them. Germline V CDR1 and CDR2: LNHNV, YYDKDF (reference sequence). This CDR3 contains 14 residues. CDR3 amino acids: CATTDIWDPETQYF. The CDR3 bases are TGTGCCACAACCGATATATGGGACCCAGAGACCCAGTACTTC.

The chain links TRBV6-5 to TRBJ2-1; 7 bases fit TRBD2. Unmatched junction bases numbered 8, after V lost 8 bases and J lost 7 bases. This CDR3 region has 13 residues. Germline CDR1 reads MNHEY; CDR2 reads SVGAGI. In nucleotides, the CDR3 is TGTGCCAGCGCGAGGAACGGGGGGAATGAGCAGTTCTTC. This sequence encodes CASARNGGNEQFF.

The J gene is TRBJ2-7, the V gene TRBV2, with 9 bases lining up with TRBD1. In germline, CDR1 is SNHLY, CDR2 FYNNEI. The CDR3 covers 14 residues. V lost 4 bases and J lost 4; bases outside the gene matches: 5. The CDR3 spells CASSGEQGAYEQYF. DNA of the CDR3: TGTGCCAGCAGTGGTGAACAGGGGGCGTACGAGCAGTACTTC.